Listed below are T cell receptor beta chains from one sample, sequenced in a study of cytomegalovirus exposure and HLA in healthy donors. Libraries were prepared by immunoSEQ multiplex PCR; TCRdb keeps only in-frame clonotypes and omits some of them. The repertoire holds fewer than 200,000 clones, about four fifths seen once, with 0.77% in the top ten. Sequences were obtained from PBMCs. Every receptor here comes from a woman younger than 30 in good health and CMV-seronegative. Both conserved end residues are part of each CDR3. The D gene is left open where the match is weak. The size of a clone is reported for some rows only, either as once, few or many, or as a class for expanded clones.

v_call: TRBV6-4; d_call: TRBD1; j_call: TRBJ1-2; clone_size: .; cdr3_nt: TGTGCCAGCAGTGACCCGCCGGGACAGGGGCCCCTGCCTAACTATGGCTACACCTTC; cdr3_aa: CASSDPPGQGPLPNYGYTF
v_call: TRBV28; d_call: TRBD1; j_call: TRBJ2-7; clone_size: once; cdr3_nt: TGTGCCAGCAGTTTACCCGGGACAGGGAACGAGCGGTACTTC; cdr3_aa: CASSLPGTGNERYF
v_call: TRBV15; d_call: TRBD2; j_call: TRBJ2-7; clone_size: .; cdr3_nt: TGTGCCACCAGCATAGCGGGGCCAACCTACGAGCAGTACTTC; cdr3_aa: CATSIAGPTYEQYF
v_call: TRBV4-2; d_call: .; j_call: TRBJ2-1; clone_size: .; cdr3_nt: TGTGCCAGCAGCCTCGAACAGACCAATGAGCAGTTCTTC; cdr3_aa: CASSLEQTNEQFF
v_call: TRBV6-1; d_call: TRBD1; j_call: TRBJ2-6; clone_size: .; cdr3_nt: TGTGCCAGCAGAGGACAGGTCTCTGGGGCCAACGTCCTGACTTTC; cdr3_aa: CASRGQVSGANVLTF
v_call: TRBV7-9; d_call: TRBD1; j_call: TRBJ2-2; clone_size: .; cdr3_nt: TGTGCCAGCAGCACTAGGGGGCCTGACACCGGGGAGCTGTTTTTT; cdr3_aa: CASSTRGPDTGELFF
v_call: TRBV28; d_call: TRBD1; j_call: TRBJ1-1; clone_size: .; cdr3_nt: TGTGCCAGCACCACCTACTCGGGACAGGGCTGGAACACTGAAGCTTTCTTT; cdr3_aa: CASTTYSGQGWNTEAFF
v_call: TRBV5-4; d_call: TRBD1; j_call: TRBJ1-2; clone_size: .; cdr3_nt: TGTGCCAGCAGCTCCGGGACAGGCGGCCCGACGAATGGCTACACCTTC; cdr3_aa: CASSSGTGGPTNGYTF
v_call: TRBV2; d_call: TRBD2; j_call: TRBJ2-3; clone_size: .; cdr3_nt: TGTGCCAGCAGTGAGTCTAGCGGGACGTTAAATACGCAGTATTTT; cdr3_aa: CASSESSGTLNTQYF
v_call: TRBV5-4; d_call: .; j_call: TRBJ2-1; clone_size: .; cdr3_nt: TGTGCCAGCAGTTTAGTGACTAGGACCCTCTCCTACAATGAGCAGTTCTTC; cdr3_aa: CASSLVTRTLSYNEQFF
v_call: TRBV6-6; d_call: TRBD1; j_call: TRBJ1-2; clone_size: .; cdr3_nt: TGTGCCAGCAGTGGGACAGTCTATGGCTACACCTTC; cdr3_aa: CASSGTVYGYTF
v_call: TRBV7-2; d_call: .; j_call: TRBJ2-5; clone_size: once; cdr3_nt: TGTGCCAGCAGCTTAGAGACACAAGAGACCCAGTACTTC; cdr3_aa: CASSLETQETQYF
v_call: TRBV19; d_call: .; j_call: TRBJ2-7; clone_size: few; cdr3_nt: TGTGCCAGTAGCGAACTATTCTCCTCCTACGAGCAGTACTTC; cdr3_aa: CASSELFSSYEQYF
v_call: TRBV28; d_call: .; j_call: TRBJ2-3; clone_size: .; cdr3_nt: TGTGCCAGCAGTTTTGTGGGAGCTAGAGATACGCAGTATTTT; cdr3_aa: CASSFVGARDTQYF
v_call: TRBV27; d_call: .; j_call: TRBJ1-5; clone_size: .; cdr3_nt: TGTGCCAGTGGGGGGGGGAGAAATCAGCCCCAGCATTTT; cdr3_aa: CASGGGRNQPQHF
v_call: TRBV19; d_call: TRBD1; j_call: TRBJ1-2; clone_size: .; cdr3_nt: TGTGCCAGTAGTATCCAGGGGGCGAGTGGCTACACCTTC; cdr3_aa: CASSIQGASGYTF
v_call: TRBV9; d_call: .; j_call: TRBJ2-3; clone_size: once; cdr3_nt: TGTGCCAGCAGCGTAGGTGCAGGGTTGACAGATACGCAGTATTTT; cdr3_aa: CASSVGAGLTDTQYF
v_call: TRBV12-5; d_call: .; j_call: TRBJ1-4; clone_size: .; cdr3_nt: TGTGCTAGTGGTTTCGGGGTTTCTCGGGAAAAACTGTTTTTT; cdr3_aa: CASGFGVSREKLFF
v_call: TRBV29-1; d_call: .; j_call: TRBJ1-1; clone_size: .; cdr3_nt: TGCAGCGTTCGGGGGTCGGGCACTGAAGCTTTCTTT; cdr3_aa: CSVRGSGTEAFF
v_call: TRBV14; d_call: TRBD2; j_call: TRBJ2-7; clone_size: few; cdr3_nt: TGTGCCAGCAGCCTTGGGACTAGCGGGAGCAACGAGCAGTACTTC; cdr3_aa: CASSLGTSGSNEQYF
v_call: TRBV7-9; d_call: .; j_call: TRBJ1-1; clone_size: .; cdr3_nt: TGTGCCAGCAGCTTCCGGACTGAAGCTTTCTTT; cdr3_aa: CASSFRTEAFF
v_call: TRBV7-8; d_call: .; j_call: TRBJ2-1; clone_size: .; cdr3_nt: TGTGCCAGCAGCTTAGGCGCTTTTAGCTCCTACAATGAGCAGTTCTTC; cdr3_aa: CASSLGAFSSYNEQFF
v_call: TRBV11-3; d_call: .; j_call: TRBJ1-4; clone_size: .; cdr3_nt: TGTGCCAGCAGCTTGGCCTCAGGGGCGGCTAATGAAAAACTGTTTTTT; cdr3_aa: CASSLASGAANEKLFF
v_call: TRBV11-3; d_call: TRBD2; j_call: TRBJ2-3; clone_size: .; cdr3_nt: TGTGCCAGCAGCTTAGGCGTAGCGGGAGGTCAGGATACGCAGTATTTT; cdr3_aa: CASSLGVAGGQDTQYF
v_call: TRBV6-5; d_call: .; j_call: TRBJ2-3; clone_size: .; cdr3_nt: TGTGCCAGCAGGGAGACGATTAGCACAGATACGCAGTATTTT; cdr3_aa: CASRETISTDTQYF
v_call: TRBV28; d_call: .; j_call: TRBJ1-2; clone_size: few; cdr3_nt: TGTGCCAGCAGTTTCCGGGGTCGAAAGGACAGCACTCTTCTCTATGGCTACACCTTC; cdr3_aa: CASSFRGRKDSTLLYGYTF
v_call: TRBV6-5; d_call: .; j_call: TRBJ2-2; clone_size: .; cdr3_nt: TGTGCCAGCAGTTACTCGACAGTCGCGAACACCGGGGAGCTGTTTTTT; cdr3_aa: CASSYSTVANTGELFF
v_call: TRBV28; d_call: .; j_call: TRBJ1-2; clone_size: .; cdr3_nt: TGTGCCGGCAGTTTTGGAGGGGGGGCGAACTATGGCTACACCTTC; cdr3_aa: CAGSFGGGANYGYTF
v_call: TRBV18; d_call: TRBD1; j_call: TRBJ1-1; clone_size: .; cdr3_nt: TGTGCCAGCTCAACGGGACAGGGCGACACTGAAGCTTTCTTT; cdr3_aa: CASSTGQGDTEAFF
v_call: TRBV28; d_call: TRBD2; j_call: TRBJ2-3; clone_size: .; cdr3_nt: TGTGCCAGCAGTCTTACTAGCGGGAGGGTACAGGGGGCAGATACGCAGTATTTT; cdr3_aa: CASSLTSGRVQGADTQYF
v_call: TRBV28; d_call: TRBD1; j_call: TRBJ1-3; clone_size: .; cdr3_nt: TGTGCCAGCAAGGGACAGCCAAGCTCTGGAAACACCATATATTTT; cdr3_aa: CASKGQPSSGNTIYF
v_call: TRBV2; d_call: .; j_call: TRBJ2-1; clone_size: once; cdr3_nt: TGTGCCAGCAGAGGTCCAGGCTCCTACAATGAGCAGTTCTTC; cdr3_aa: CASRGPGSYNEQFF
v_call: TRBV5-1; d_call: TRBD1; j_call: TRBJ2-5; clone_size: once; cdr3_nt: TGCGCCAGCAGCACTACAGGGGTAGAGACCCAGTACTTC; cdr3_aa: CASSTTGVETQYF
v_call: TRBV11-3; d_call: TRBD2; j_call: TRBJ2-7; clone_size: .; cdr3_nt: TGTGCCAGCAGCGACCTGACTAGCGGGAGTCGTGAGCAGTACTTC; cdr3_aa: CASSDLTSGSREQYF
v_call: TRBV6-5; d_call: TRBD2; j_call: TRBJ2-7; clone_size: .; cdr3_nt: TGTGCCAGCAGTTACTCCCGGGACTACTACGAGCAGTACTTC; cdr3_aa: CASSYSRDYYEQYF
v_call: TRBV6-1; d_call: .; j_call: TRBJ1-5; clone_size: few; cdr3_nt: TGTGCCAGCAGTGATTTTGATAGAGCCCAGCATTTT; cdr3_aa: CASSDFDRAQHF
v_call: TRBV28; d_call: TRBD1; j_call: TRBJ1-6; clone_size: .; cdr3_nt: TGTGCCAGCACCTCCTCGGGACAGGCTAATTCACCCCTCCACTTT; cdr3_aa: CASTSSGQANSPLHF
v_call: TRBV28; d_call: TRBD2; j_call: TRBJ2-7; clone_size: .; cdr3_nt: TGTGCCAGCAGCTCCGGGACTAGCGGGACCACCTACGAGCAGTACTTC; cdr3_aa: CASSSGTSGTTYEQYF
v_call: TRBV19; d_call: .; j_call: TRBJ1-5; clone_size: .; cdr3_nt: TGTGCCAGTAGTATAGGTGCAGGTAACCAGCCCCAGCATTTT; cdr3_aa: CASSIGAGNQPQHF
v_call: TRBV5-4; d_call: TRBD1; j_call: TRBJ1-2; clone_size: few; cdr3_nt: TGTGCCAGCAGCTTGTGGGCAGGGGGTCAGTACGGCTATGGCTACACCTTC; cdr3_aa: CASSLWAGGQYGYGYTF
v_call: TRBV14; d_call: TRBD2; j_call: TRBJ2-5; clone_size: .; cdr3_nt: TGTGCCAGCAGCCGGGGGGGGATCGGAGAGACCCAGTACTTC; cdr3_aa: CASSRGGIGETQYF
v_call: TRBV19; d_call: .; j_call: TRBJ2-1; clone_size: .; cdr3_nt: TGTGCCAGTAGTATCCAGAGGGGGTTCAGCGGTGAGCAGTTCTTC; cdr3_aa: CASSIQRGFSGEQFF
v_call: TRBV28; d_call: .; j_call: TRBJ1-5; clone_size: .; cdr3_nt: TGTGCCAGCAGTTTAGGCGCTAGTCAGCCCCAGCATTTT; cdr3_aa: CASSLGASQPQHF
v_call: TRBV9; d_call: .; j_call: TRBJ2-1; clone_size: .; cdr3_nt: TGTGCCAGCAGCGTAGGGGCGGGAACCTACAATGAGCAGTTCTTC; cdr3_aa: CASSVGAGTYNEQFF
v_call: TRBV30; d_call: .; j_call: TRBJ2-2; clone_size: few; cdr3_nt: TGTGCCTGGATAGATTTTAGTCTTGGTGTTACTAACACCGGGGAGCTGTTTTTT; cdr3_aa: CAWIDFSLGVTNTGELFF
v_call: TRBV4-3; d_call: TRBD2; j_call: TRBJ2-1; clone_size: .; cdr3_nt: TGCGCCAGCAGCCAAGAGGGGAGGGTATACAATGAGCAGTTCTTC; cdr3_aa: CASSQEGRVYNEQFF